This TCR beta chain emerged from a study of blood T cell repertoires in COVID-19. Turning to the study itself: The analysed material was cDNA or gDNA that came from T cells, B-cell-depleted T cells, or PBMCs.

Assay used: immunoSEQ multiplex PCR; TCRdb lists only in-frame clones, some missing. This table holds 80,000 to 95,000 clones, over 80% found once. From germline, CDR1 is LGHDT and CDR2 YNNKEL (reference sequence). The CDR3 contains 15 residues. Deletions cut 5 bases from V and 6 bases from J, with 20 bases between. The TCR was taken from a woman of 80 years or more with active or convalescent COVID-19. The sample consisted of peripheral blood. The V gene is TRBV3-1 (or the pseudogene TRBV3-2), the J gene TRBJ2-7; a weak D match, TRBD1 (7 bases). The CDR3 DNA sequence: TGTGCCAGCAGCAATCCCCGACAGGGAGGCCTCGAGCAGTACTTC. It is translated as CASSNPRQGGLEQYF.